The 11 T cell receptor beta chains presented below share a single source sample, sequenced in a study of OX40 agonist ivuxolimab in advanced cancers. Libraries came from the immunoSEQ multiplex PCR assay. Imported from immuneACCESS, the table was reduced by TCRdb to in-frame sequences with V and J called. These copies leave out some clones; in studies compared against another copy, an unresolved V gene accounts for under half, and the cause of the remainder is not known. This sample comprises roughly 87,000 clones, about nine tenths of them detected only once. Together, the top ten hold about 8.6% of the sample. Source: CD4+ or CD8+ T cells sorted from blood, taken in a trial of the OX40 agonist ivuxolimab. The receptors shown here come from an adult with an advanced solid tumor such as melanoma, head and neck, liver or kidney cancer.

The count of this clone is one. The chain employs TRBV5-1 and TRBJ2-3, with TRBD2 matching over 12 bases. The CDR3 runs 15 residues. Germline V gene data show CDR1 as SGHRS and CDR2 as YFSETQ. V shed 0 bases and J 4 bases; nucleotides not matched to a gene: 0. CDR3 nucleotides: TGCGCCAGCAGCTTGGCTAGCGGGGGGGCAGATACGCAGTATTTT. As protein: CASSLASGGADTQYF.

The J gene is TRBJ1-2, the V gene TRBV5-6; possibly TRBD1 for D (5 bases). Deletions cut 0 bases from V and 6 bases from J, with 15 bases between. The CDR3 is made up of 15 amino acids. Germline V lookup: CDR1 SGHDT, CDR2 YYEEEE. CDR3 sequence (DNA): TGTGCCAGCAGCTTGGAGGGTTCGGGACTCCATGGCTACACCTTC. This encodes CASSLEGSGLHGYTF.

The chain links TRBV28 to TRBJ2-7; either TRBD1 or TRBD2 may fit D (5 bases each). The CDR3 is made up of 11 amino acids. V was clipped by 4 bases and J by 6 bases, with 7 bases between them. Germline lookup yields CDR1 MDHEN and CDR2 SYDVKM. DNA for the CDR3: TGTGCCAGCAGTTGGGGGACCGAGCAGTACTTC. It is translated as CASSWGTEQYF.

The chain is built from TRBV18 and TRBJ1-1; no reliable D call. The V end lost 0 bases, the J end lost 1 base, and 3 bases lay between the germline ends. From germline, CDR1 is KGHSH and CDR2 LQKENI. The CDR3 consists of 13 residues. The CDR3 spells CASSPPQNTEAFF. CDR3 DNA: TGTGCCAGCTCACCACCGCAGAACACTGAAGCTTTCTTT.

This rearrangement joins TRBV5-1 to TRBJ2-7; D is possibly TRBD2 (6 bases). Germline CDR1 is SGHRS and CDR2 is YFSETQ. The CDR3 covers 16 residues. V was cut by 0 bases and J by 2 bases, with 15 bases left in between. CDR3 in amino acids: CASSLAFGRDAYEQYF. The CDR3 nucleotides are TGCGCCAGCAGCTTGGCCTTTGGGCGGGACGCCTACGAGCAGTACTTC.

The chain uses TRBV29-1 and TRBJ2-1; no clear D. Deletions cut 5 bases from V and 3 bases from J, with 2 bases between. Germline CDR1 reads SQVTM; CDR2 reads ANQGSEA. The length of the CDR3 is 10 residues. The CDR3 DNA reads as TGCAGCGTTAGCTACAATGAGCAGTTCTTC. Amino acids: CSVSYNEQFF.

This chain links TRBV7-9 with TRBJ1-5, with TRBD1 matching 7 bases. The CDR3 is 14 amino acids. Germline V gene lookup returns CDR1 SEHNR and CDR2 FQNEAQ (reference sequence). J was trimmed by 0 bases and V by 5 bases; bases with no gene match: 1. CDR3 in amino acids: CASSQGGSNQPQHF. The DNA of the CDR3 is TGTGCCAGCAGCCAGGGGGGTAGCAATCAGCCCCAGCATTTT.

The chain uses TRBV5-6 and TRBJ1-2; D is unclear. CDR3 length: 16 amino acids. V gave up 0 bases and J gave up 6 bases, with 18 bases separating them. Germline V CDR1 and CDR2: SGHDT, YYEEEE. The CDR3 DNA reads TGTGCCAGCAGCTTGGTTGGAATAGGGTCCCGTCATGGCTACACCTTC. This gives the protein CASSLVGIGSRHGYTF. Full variable domain (remainder filled in from reference TRBV5-6 and TRBJ1-2): DAGVTQSPTHLIKTRGQQVTLRCSPKSGHDTVSWYQQALGQGPQFIFQYYEEEERQRGNFPDRFSGHQFPNYSSELNVNALLLGDSALYLCASSLVGIGSRHGYTFGSGTRLTVV.

The V and J genes are TRBV2 and TRBJ1-5, with 8 bases lining up with TRBD1. The CDR3 extends over 14 amino acids. Germline CDR1 SNHLY, CDR2 FYNNEI. With V trimmed by 7 bases and J by 5 bases, 7 bases remained unmatched. Here the CDR3 DNA reads TGTGCCAGCAATCTCAGGGGGCTAGATCAGCCCCAGCATTTT. This gives the protein CASNLRGLDQPQHF.

The V and J genes are TRBV6-5 and TRBJ2-7, with 7 bases identical to TRBD1. Germline values: CDR1 MNHEY, CDR2 SVGAGI. Trimming took 6 bases from V and 0 from J; bases not matched to a gene: 8. The CDR3 contains 15 residues. The CDR3 sequence: CASSQTGVYSYEQYF. CDR3 nucleotides: TGTGCCAGCAGCCAAACAGGGGTCTACTCCTACGAGCAGTACTTC.

CDR3 sequence reads: CASSQDETGGQEFF. In DNA, the CDR3 is TGCGCCAGCAGCCAAGATGAGACAGGGGGTCAAGAGTTCTTC. J is TRBJ2-1 and V is TRBV4-1; 9 bases align to TRBD1. Looked up from germline, CDR1 is MGHRA and CDR2 is YSYEKL. The CDR3 sequence is 14 residues long. With 0 bases clipped from V and 14 bases from J, the junction kept 8 bases outside the gene matches.